The sequence of this T cell receptor beta chain was determined in a study of blood T cell repertoires in COVID-19. At the level of the study: Researchers got acute and convalescent COVID-19 samples from the United States, Italy and Spain. PBMCs, B-cell-depleted T cells, or T cells were the source of the cDNA or gDNA that made up the material.

V dropped 4 bases and J dropped 5 bases, with 4 bases sitting between them. The CDR3 spans 11 residues. Source study methods: Reference gene primer amplification yielded estimated nucleated cell counts. The protocol was immunoSEQ multiplex PCR, while the TCRdb copy is restricted to in-frame clones and leaves out a portion. V and J calls and clone size are copied from that table; D and trimming were computed from the DNA. Of 85,000 to 110,000 clones listed, roughly 87% are singletons. The chain is built from TRBV12-3 or TRBV12-4 and TRBJ2-3; D not resolved. This clonotype was sampled from a human donor in a cohort sampled during active COVID-19. The sequenced material came from peripheral blood. CDR3 DNA: TGTGCCAGCAGTTCCGGAGATACGCAGTATTTT. This gives the protein CASSSGDTQYF.